The T cell receptor beta chain under discussion was sequenced for a study of T cell repertoires in cytomegalovirus infection. In germline, CDR1 is SGHVS, CDR2 FNYEAQ. The ends were cut back, 5 bases at V and 4 bases at J, with 26 bases in the middle. This CDR3 spans 18 amino acids. MiXCR, run by TCRdb on the reads, gives a single entry per CDR3 protein. The sample lists 400,000 to 550,000 distinct CDR3 sequences; around 11% were seen once. Sequencing was performed on PBMCs. The TCR comes from a human donor in good health (CMV status not recorded). Some clones in this sample may be carry-over from other donors' samples. V usage is TRBV7-6 and J usage is TRBJ2-5; tentatively, D is TRBD2 (6 bases). CDR3 sequence: CASSPPFREGGSGETQYF. CDR3 DNA sequence: TGTGCCAGCAGCCCACCGTTTAGAGAAGGAGGGTCCGGAGAGACCCAGTACTTC.